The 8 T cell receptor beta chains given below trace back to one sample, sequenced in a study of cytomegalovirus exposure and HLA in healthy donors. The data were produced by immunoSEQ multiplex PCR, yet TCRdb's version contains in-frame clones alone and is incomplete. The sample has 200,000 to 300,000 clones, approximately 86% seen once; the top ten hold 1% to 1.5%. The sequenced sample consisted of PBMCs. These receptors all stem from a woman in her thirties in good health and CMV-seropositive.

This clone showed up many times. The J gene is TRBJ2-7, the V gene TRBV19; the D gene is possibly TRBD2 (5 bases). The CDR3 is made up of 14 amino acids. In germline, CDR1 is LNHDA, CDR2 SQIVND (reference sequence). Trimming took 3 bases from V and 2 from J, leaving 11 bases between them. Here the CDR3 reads CASSIGLDAYEQYF. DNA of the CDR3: TGTGCCAGTAGTATTGGACTCGATGCCTACGAGCAGTACTTC.

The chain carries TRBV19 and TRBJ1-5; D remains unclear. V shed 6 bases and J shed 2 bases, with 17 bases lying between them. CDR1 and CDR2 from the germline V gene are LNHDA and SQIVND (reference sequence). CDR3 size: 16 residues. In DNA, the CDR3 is TGTGCCAGTAGCGAGAGGGCCAGAGACGGCAATCAGCCCCAGCATTTT. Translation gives CASSERARDGNQPQHF.

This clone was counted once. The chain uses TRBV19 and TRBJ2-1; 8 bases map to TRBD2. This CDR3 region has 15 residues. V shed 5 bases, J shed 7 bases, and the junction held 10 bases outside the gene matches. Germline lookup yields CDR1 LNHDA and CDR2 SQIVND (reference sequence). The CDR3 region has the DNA TGTGCCAGTAGTCACCAAGCGGGAGATTGGAATGAGCAGTTCTTC. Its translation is CASSHQAGDWNEQFF.

CDR3 bases: TGTGCCTGGGAGGACAGGGTGGGAGAAAAACTGTTTTTT. Protein product: CAWEDRVGEKLFF. This chain uses TRBV30 with TRBJ1-4; 8 positions agree with TRBD1. CDR1 and CDR2 from the germline V gene are GTSNPN and SVGIG (reference sequence). CDR3 length: 13 amino acids. The trim removed 5 bases at V and 8 bases at J, leaving 7 bases unmatched.

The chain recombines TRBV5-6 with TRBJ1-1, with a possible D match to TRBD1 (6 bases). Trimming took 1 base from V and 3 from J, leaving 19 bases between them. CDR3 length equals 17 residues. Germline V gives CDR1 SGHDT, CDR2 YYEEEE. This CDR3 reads CASSLIVPGRGDTEAFF. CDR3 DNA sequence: TGTGCCAGCAGCTTGATTGTGCCAGGGAGGGGGGACACTGAAGCTTTCTTT.

CDR3 coding DNA: TGTGCCAGCAGCTTCTATAGGTCCGGACTGTATGGCTACACCTTC. Its translation is CASSFYRSGLYGYTF. The chain employs TRBV7-2 and TRBJ1-2; D gene ambiguous. V was cut by 3 bases and J by 5 bases, with 16 bases left in between. Germline V CDR1 and CDR2: SGHTA, FQGNSA. The CDR3 spans 15 residues.

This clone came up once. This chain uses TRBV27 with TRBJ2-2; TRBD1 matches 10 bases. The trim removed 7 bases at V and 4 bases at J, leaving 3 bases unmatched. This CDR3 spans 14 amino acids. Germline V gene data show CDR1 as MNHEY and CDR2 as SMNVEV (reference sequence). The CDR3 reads CASTRTGGTGELFF. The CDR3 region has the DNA TGTGCCAGCACTCGGACAGGGGGCACCGGGGAGCTGTTTTTT.

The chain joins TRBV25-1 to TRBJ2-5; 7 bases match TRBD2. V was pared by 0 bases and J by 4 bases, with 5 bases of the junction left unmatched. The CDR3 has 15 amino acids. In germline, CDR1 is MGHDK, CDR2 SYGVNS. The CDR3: CASSEYGREGETQYF. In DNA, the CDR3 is TGTGCCAGCAGTGAATATGGCAGGGAGGGAGAGACCCAGTACTTC.